This T cell receptor beta chain was found in a study of response to subunit inactivated influenza vaccine. Using its own MiXCR run on the RT-PCR reads, TCRdb lists one record per CDR3 protein. The sample records 500,000 to 600,000 distinct CDR3 sequences, around 8% being singletons. This CDR3 has 15 residues. V shed 0 bases, J shed 8 bases, and the junction held 5 bases outside the gene matches. CDR1 and CDR2 from the germline V gene are DFQATT and SNEGSKA (reference sequence). The source was PBMCs from blood, collected around 25 months after vaccination. The receptor was isolated from a man aged 45 to 70 who received an inactivated influenza vaccine. This sequence joins TRBV20-1 and TRBJ1-6; 9 bases agree with TRBD1. In DNA form, the CDR3 reads TGCAGTGCTAGAGATACGGGACAGGGTTATTCACCCCTCCACTTT. Its translation is CSARDTGQGYSPLHF.